This T cell receptor (beta chain) was observed in a study of blood T cell repertoires in COVID-19. Method: immunoSEQ multiplex PCR; TCRdb's copy keeps in-frame clones and lacks some. This table holds 65,000 to 95,000 clones, 90% to 95% found once. The CDR3 spans 14 residues. Germline V gene sequence: CDR1 SGHAT, CDR2 FQNNGV. Trimming removed 6 bases from V and 1 base from J, with 9 bases in between. The Seattle patients joined while their infection was active and were tracked longitudinally afterward. The sequencing input was peripheral blood. The chain joins TRBV11-2 to TRBJ2-2, with D unclear. The origin of this receptor is a man aged 45 to 65 with COVID-19, enrolled during active disease. The CDR3 protein is CASRHALNTGELFF. CDR3 nucleotide sequence: TGTGCCAGCAGACATGCATTGAACACCGGGGAGCTGTTTTTT.